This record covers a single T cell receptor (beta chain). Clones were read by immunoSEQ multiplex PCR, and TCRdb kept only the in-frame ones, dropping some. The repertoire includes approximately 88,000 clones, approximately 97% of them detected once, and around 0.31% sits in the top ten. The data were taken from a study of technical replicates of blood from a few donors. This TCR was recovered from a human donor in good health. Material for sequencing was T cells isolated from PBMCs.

CDR3 loop: CASSAPGSNQPQHF. Here the CDR3 DNA reads TGCGCCAGCAGTGCGCCGGGTAGCAATCAGCCCCAGCATTTT. The J gene is TRBJ1-5, the V gene TRBV10-2; D not resolved. The CDR3 consists of 14 residues. V lost 4 bases to trimming and J lost 0 bases, with 7 bases between them. CDR1 and CDR2 (germline): WSHSY, SAAADI.